A selection of T cell receptor beta chains follows, all from one sample in a study of blood T cell repertoires in COVID-19. The data were produced by immunoSEQ multiplex PCR, yet TCRdb's version contains in-frame clones alone and is incomplete. This table has approximately 190,000 clones, roughly 91% appearing once. The sample consisted of peripheral blood. The receptor set was obtained from a man between 35 and 55 years old with active or convalescent COVID-19. Both conserved end residues are part of each CDR3. Fields, in order: J gene, D gene, clone size, V gene, CDR3 protein, CDR3 DNA. D genes are given only for firm matches. Clone sizes are given selectively: once, few, many, or a class where the clone is expanded.

J gene: TRBJ2-3; D gene: .; clone size: .; V gene: TRBV12-5; CDR3 protein: CASGLGPGTTDTQYF; CDR3 DNA: TGTGCTAGTGGTTTGGGACCGGGAACCACAGATACGCAGTATTTT
J gene: TRBJ2-7; D gene: .; clone size: .; V gene: TRBV10-3; CDR3 protein: CASGGAAYEQYF; CDR3 DNA: TGTGCCAGCGGCGGGGCTGCCTACGAGCAGTACTTC
J gene: TRBJ2-5; D gene: TRBD1; clone size: .; V gene: TRBV12-5; CDR3 protein: CASGLTSTGEETQYF; CDR3 DNA: TGTGCTAGTGGTTTGACGTCGACAGGGGAAGAGACCCAGTACTTC
J gene: TRBJ2-3; D gene: TRBD2; clone size: .; V gene: TRBV24-1; CDR3 protein: CATSSRTGGTNTDTQYF; CDR3 DNA: TGTGCCACCAGCTCAAGAACCGGGGGGACCAACACAGATACGCAGTATTTT
J gene: TRBJ1-2; D gene: TRBD1; clone size: .; V gene: TRBV15; CDR3 protein: CATSRETGAGYTF; CDR3 DNA: TGTGCCACCAGCAGAGAAACAGGGGCTGGCTACACCTTC
J gene: TRBJ1-2; D gene: .; clone size: once; V gene: TRBV28; CDR3 protein: CASSPRQRANYGYTF; CDR3 DNA: TGTGCCAGCAGTCCCCGACAGAGAGCTAACTATGGCTACACCTTC
J gene: TRBJ2-7; D gene: TRBD1; clone size: few; V gene: TRBV6-5; CDR3 protein: CASRPQTGEQYF; CDR3 DNA: TGTGCCAGCAGACCCCAGACAGGGGAGCAGTACTTC
J gene: TRBJ2-7; D gene: .; clone size: .; V gene: TRBV7-3; CDR3 protein: CASSPGQTYEQYF; CDR3 DNA: TGTGCCAGCAGCCCAGGACAGACCTACGAGCAGTACTTC
J gene: TRBJ2-7; D gene: .; clone size: .; V gene: TRBV11-2; CDR3 protein: CASSLDIVTYEQYF; CDR3 DNA: TGTGCCAGCAGCTTAGATATAGTAACCTACGAGCAGTACTTC
J gene: TRBJ2-2; D gene: .; clone size: .; V gene: TRBV6-2/TRBV6-3; CDR3 protein: CASSYSVASPGELFF; CDR3 DNA: TGTGCCAGCAGTTACTCGGTAGCGTCCCCCGGGGAGCTGTTTTTT
J gene: TRBJ1-1; D gene: .; clone size: .; V gene: TRBV19; CDR3 protein: CASSNGRMNTEAFF; CDR3 DNA: TGTGCCAGTAGTAATGGCAGGATGAACACTGAAGCTTTCTTT
J gene: TRBJ2-6; D gene: .; clone size: .; V gene: TRBV6-2/TRBV6-3; CDR3 protein: CASSYSSGAGANVLTF; CDR3 DNA: TGTGCCAGCAGTTACTCGTCGGGGGCTGGGGCCAACGTCCTGACTTTC
J gene: TRBJ2-7; D gene: .; clone size: .; V gene: TRBV27; CDR3 protein: CASSFQGTTRLSEQYF; CDR3 DNA: TGTGCCAGCAGTTTTCAGGGGACGACACGGCTAAGCGAGCAGTACTTC
J gene: TRBJ2-4; D gene: .; clone size: .; V gene: TRBV30; CDR3 protein: CAWTSDIHAKNIQYF; CDR3 DNA: TGTGCCTGGACTTCAGACATTCATGCCAAAAACATTCAGTACTTC
J gene: TRBJ1-1; D gene: TRBD1; clone size: .; V gene: TRBV28; CDR3 protein: CASSLTGGNTEAFF; CDR3 DNA: TGTGCCAGCAGTTTGACAGGGGGGAACACTGAAGCTTTCTTT
J gene: TRBJ2-5; D gene: TRBD2; clone size: .; V gene: TRBV4-1; CDR3 protein: CASSRSTSGRARETQYF; CDR3 DNA: TGCGCCAGCAGCCGTTCCACTAGCGGGAGGGCCAGGGAGACCCAGTACTTC
J gene: TRBJ2-5; D gene: TRBD2; clone size: .; V gene: TRBV7-2; CDR3 protein: CASSLEGSGGGAGETQYF; CDR3 DNA: TGTGCCAGCAGCTTGGAGGGCTCAGGCGGGGGGGCCGGGGAGACCCAGTACTTC
J gene: TRBJ2-3; D gene: .; clone size: once; V gene: TRBV6-6; CDR3 protein: CASSRRGGRASTDTQYF; CDR3 DNA: TGTGCCAGCAGTCGGCGGGGAGGCCGAGCTAGCACAGATACGCAGTATTTT
J gene: TRBJ2-2; D gene: .; clone size: .; V gene: TRBV14; CDR3 protein: CASSQLRSPTGELFF; CDR3 DNA: TGTGCCAGCAGCCAGTTACGGAGCCCCACCGGGGAGCTGTTTTTT
J gene: TRBJ1-5; D gene: TRBD1; clone size: .; V gene: TRBV13; CDR3 protein: CASSLGGTGLQPQHF; CDR3 DNA: TGTGCCAGCAGCTTAGGTGGGACAGGGTTACAGCCCCAGCATTTT
J gene: TRBJ2-7; D gene: TRBD2; clone size: few; V gene: TRBV19; CDR3 protein: CASSSRLAGVVYEQYF; CDR3 DNA: TGTGCCAGTAGTTCCAGACTAGCGGGAGTGGTATACGAGCAGTACTTC
J gene: TRBJ1-1; D gene: TRBD1; clone size: once; V gene: TRBV5-4; CDR3 protein: CASEDRGRVAGSEAFF; CDR3 DNA: TGTGCCAGCGAGGACAGGGGGCGCGTTGCTGGGTCGGAAGCTTTCTTT
J gene: TRBJ2-7; D gene: TRBD1; clone size: .; V gene: TRBV2; CDR3 protein: CASSEGAGGYYEQYF; CDR3 DNA: TGTGCCAGCAGTGAAGGGGCAGGGGGCTACTACGAGCAGTACTTC
J gene: TRBJ1-4; D gene: .; clone size: once; V gene: TRBV19; CDR3 protein: CASSKGVSTNEKLFF; CDR3 DNA: TGTGCCAGTAGTAAGGGGGTTTCCACTAATGAAAAACTGTTTTTT
J gene: TRBJ2-2; D gene: TRBD1; clone size: .; V gene: TRBV28; CDR3 protein: CASRFPTGGYGELFF; CDR3 DNA: TGTGCCAGCAGGTTTCCAACAGGGGGGTACGGGGAGCTGTTTTTT
J gene: TRBJ1-1; D gene: .; clone size: .; V gene: TRBV2; CDR3 protein: CASTATGSTEAFF; CDR3 DNA: TGTGCCAGCACCGCGACAGGTAGCACTGAAGCTTTCTTT
J gene: TRBJ2-1; D gene: .; clone size: .; V gene: TRBV10-3; CDR3 protein: CAISDGGIIYNEQFF; CDR3 DNA: TGTGCCATCAGTGATGGGGGGATCATATACAATGAGCAGTTCTTC
J gene: TRBJ2-7; D gene: .; clone size: .; V gene: TRBV5-8; CDR3 protein: CASSLGSSHEQYF; CDR3 DNA: TGTGCCAGCAGCTTAGGGAGTTCCCACGAGCAGTACTTC
J gene: TRBJ1-4; D gene: TRBD1; clone size: .; V gene: TRBV19; CDR3 protein: CASSPRQGGLFF; CDR3 DNA: TGTGCCAGTAGTCCCCGACAGGGGGGGCTGTTTTTT
J gene: TRBJ2-7; D gene: .; clone size: .; V gene: TRBV18; CDR3 protein: CASSPGSGDYEQYF; CDR3 DNA: TGTGCCAGCTCACCGGGTTCGGGAGACTACGAGCAGTACTTC
J gene: TRBJ1-4; D gene: .; clone size: .; V gene: TRBV15; CDR3 protein: CATSRGKGVANEKLFF; CDR3 DNA: TGTGCCACCAGCAGGGGAAAGGGGGTGGCTAATGAAAAACTGTTTTTT
J gene: TRBJ2-7; D gene: .; clone size: .; V gene: TRBV7-8; CDR3 protein: CASSNGRVYEQYF; CDR3 DNA: TGTGCCAGCAGCAATGGGAGAGTTTACGAGCAGTACTTC
J gene: TRBJ2-7; D gene: .; clone size: .; V gene: TRBV19; CDR3 protein: CASSLGVASSYEQYF; CDR3 DNA: TGTGCCAGTAGCCTCGGAGTGGCAAGCTCCTACGAGCAGTACTTC
J gene: TRBJ1-1; D gene: .; clone size: once; V gene: TRBV6-5; CDR3 protein: CASNLYESTEAFF; CDR3 DNA: TGTGCCAGCAATTTATATGAGAGCACTGAAGCTTTCTTT
J gene: TRBJ2-1; D gene: TRBD2; clone size: .; V gene: TRBV11-2; CDR3 protein: CASSSRRSGRDNEQFF; CDR3 DNA: TGTGCCAGCAGCTCGAGACGGAGCGGGAGGGACAATGAGCAGTTCTTC
J gene: TRBJ1-1; D gene: .; clone size: few; V gene: TRBV5-1; CDR3 protein: CASSFQGGGNTEAFF; CDR3 DNA: TGCGCCAGCAGCTTCCAGGGAGGAGGAAACACTGAAGCTTTCTTT
J gene: TRBJ2-7; D gene: .; clone size: once; V gene: TRBV19; CDR3 protein: CASSFGGLAYEQYF; CDR3 DNA: TGTGCCAGTAGTTTTGGAGGGCTGGCCTACGAGCAGTACTTC
J gene: TRBJ2-3; D gene: TRBD1; clone size: .; V gene: TRBV7-3; CDR3 protein: CASSLGAGTGVGDTQYF; CDR3 DNA: TGTGCCAGCAGCTTAGGAGCCGGGACAGGGGTGGGAGATACGCAGTATTTT
J gene: TRBJ2-2; D gene: .; clone size: .; V gene: TRBV7-3; CDR3 protein: CASSLRRGATGELFF; CDR3 DNA: TGTGCCAGCAGCTTACGGCGGGGTGCCACCGGGGAGCTGTTTTTT
J gene: TRBJ2-7; D gene: TRBD1; clone size: .; V gene: TRBV29-1; CDR3 protein: CSVVGQGRLVGEQYF; CDR3 DNA: TGCAGCGTTGTGGGACAGGGCAGGCTGGTGGGCGAGCAGTACTTC
J gene: TRBJ1-3; D gene: TRBD1; clone size: .; V gene: TRBV3-1/TRBV3-2; CDR3 protein: CASSQRTGSGNTIYF; CDR3 DNA: TGTGCCAGCAGCCAAAGGACAGGCTCTGGAAACACCATATATTTT
J gene: TRBJ1-1; D gene: TRBD1; clone size: once; V gene: TRBV11-2; CDR3 protein: CASSPPQGANTEAFF; CDR3 DNA: TGTGCCAGCAGCCCTCCACAGGGGGCTAACACTGAAGCTTTCTTT
J gene: TRBJ2-1; D gene: TRBD2; clone size: .; V gene: TRBV5-5; CDR3 protein: CASSLVAGVYNEQFF; CDR3 DNA: TGTGCCAGCAGCTTGGTGGCGGGAGTGTACAATGAGCAGTTCTTC
J gene: TRBJ1-1; D gene: TRBD1; clone size: few; V gene: TRBV5-4; CDR3 protein: CASSGDRGREAFF; CDR3 DNA: TGTGCCAGCAGCGGGGACAGGGGGCGAGAAGCTTTCTTT
J gene: TRBJ2-7; D gene: .; clone size: .; V gene: TRBV6-2/TRBV6-3; CDR3 protein: CASSYTPLGRGTSYEQYF; CDR3 DNA: TGTGCCAGCAGTTATACCCCGCTCGGACGGGGGACCTCCTACGAGCAGTACTTC